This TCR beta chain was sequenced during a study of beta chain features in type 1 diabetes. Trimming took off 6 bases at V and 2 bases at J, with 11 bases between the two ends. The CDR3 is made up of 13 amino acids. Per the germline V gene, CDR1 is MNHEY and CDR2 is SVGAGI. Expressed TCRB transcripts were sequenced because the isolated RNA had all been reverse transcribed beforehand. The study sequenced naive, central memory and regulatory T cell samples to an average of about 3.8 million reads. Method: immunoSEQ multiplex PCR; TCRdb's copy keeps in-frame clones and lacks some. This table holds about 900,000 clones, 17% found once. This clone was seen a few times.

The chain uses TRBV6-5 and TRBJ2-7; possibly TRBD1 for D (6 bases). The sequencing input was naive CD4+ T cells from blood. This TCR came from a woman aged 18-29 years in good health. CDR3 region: CASSRTATYEQYF. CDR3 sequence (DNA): TGTGCCAGCAGCCGGACAGCCACCTACGAGCAGTACTTC.